The TCR beta chain described here comes from a study of shared clonotypes between healthy human individuals. Study background: The study used three CD4 naive, three CD4 memory, two CD8 naive and one CD8 memory plate per donor.

Naive CD8 cells, CD45RO-negative and positively selected for CCR7, excluded terminally differentiated effector memory CD45RA+ cells. All the donors were Caucasian adults who lived in Nashville, Tennessee. Measured with immunoSEQ multiplex PCR; TCRdb has only the in-frame clones, and not every one. The profile covers around 580,000 clones, with roughly 98% appearing a single time and 0.3% to 0.35% taken by the ten largest. About this clone: Its antigen is still unknown.

The study's findings and limits: Naive subsets usually exceeded memory subsets in estimated richness.

The receptor was derived from a man aged 25-45 years in good health. The sample consisted of naive CD8+ T cells sorted from blood.

The CDR3 DNA reads as TGTGCCAGCAGCGTAGGGGGACTTTCTGGAAACACCATATATTTT. Protein sequence: CASSVGGLSGNTIYF. The rearrangement uses TRBV9 and TRBJ1-3, with TRBD1 as a possible D gene (5 bases). The CDR3 is 15 amino acids. The V gene lost 0 bases and the J gene lost 1 base, with 8 bases spanning the gap. The germline V gene has CDR1 SGDLS and CDR2 YYNGEE.